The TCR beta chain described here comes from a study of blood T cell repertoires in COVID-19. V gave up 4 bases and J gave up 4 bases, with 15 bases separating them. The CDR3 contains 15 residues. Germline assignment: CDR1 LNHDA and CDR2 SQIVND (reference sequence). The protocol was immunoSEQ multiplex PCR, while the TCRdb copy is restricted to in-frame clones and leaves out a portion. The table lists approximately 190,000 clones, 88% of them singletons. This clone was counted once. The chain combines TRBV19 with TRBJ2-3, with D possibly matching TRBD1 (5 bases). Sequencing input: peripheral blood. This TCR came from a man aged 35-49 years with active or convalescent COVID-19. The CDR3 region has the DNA TGTGCCAGTAGTAAATCCCAGGGTCTTCCAGATACGCAGTATTTT. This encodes CASSKSQGLPDTQYF.